These 21 T cell receptor beta chains originate from one sample sequenced in a study of shared clonotypes between healthy human individuals (dated by TCRdb to the early 2020s). Receptors were amplified or captured by the immunoSEQ multiplex PCR assay. The clones in this table, taken by TCRdb from immuneACCESS, are in-frame only. Not every clone is retained; where verified, under half of the shortfall comes from an unresolved V gene, and the cause of the rest is unknown. For this sample the table gives about 2,500,000 clones, of which roughly 92% were detected only once. 0.14% of the sample is held by the ten biggest clonotypes. The specimen was naive CD4+ T cells sorted from blood. The cell subset or site label of this sample denotes: CD45RA+ positively selected. These receptor sequences come from a man between 18 and 35 years old in good health.

The V call is TRBV28, the J call TRBJ1-2; TRBD1 matches 7 bases. This CDR3 is built from 13 residues. Germline loops: CDR1 MDHEN, CDR2 SYDVKM. V shed 6 bases, J shed 7 bases, and the junction held 8 bases outside the gene matches. CDR3 amino acids: CASSPGQRRGYTF. DNA for the CDR3: TGTGCCAGCAGCCCGGGACAGCGGCGTGGCTACACCTTC.

This chain links TRBV7-9 with TRBJ2-5, with TRBD1 matching over 9 bases. V gave up 3 bases and J gave up 5 bases; unmatched junction bases: 7. The CDR3 loop spans 15 amino acids. Germline assignment: CDR1 SEHNR and CDR2 FQNEAQ (reference sequence). The CDR3 reads CASSLGQGIIETQYF. The DNA of the CDR3 is TGTGCCAGCAGCTTGGGACAGGGTATTATTGAGACCCAGTACTTC.

J is TRBJ1-6 and V is TRBV9; D not resolved. Trimming took 0 bases from V and 5 from J, leaving 9 bases between them. The CDR3 runs to 15 residues. The germline V gene encodes CDR1 SGDLS and CDR2 YYNGEE. The CDR3 spells CASSVGGFDNSPLHF. In DNA, the CDR3 is TGTGCCAGCAGCGTAGGTGGTTTCGATAATTCACCCCTCCACTTT.

Comments on this clone: The identical CDR3 is also encoded by other nucleotide sequences in the sample. The chain couples TRBV11-2 to TRBJ2-5; no firm D call. The germline gives CDR1 SGHAT, CDR2 FQNNGV. The ends were cut back, 3 bases at V and 1 base at J, with 6 bases in the middle. This CDR3 has 13 amino acids. CDR3 sequence: CASSLGFQETQYF. CDR3 in DNA: TGTGCCAGCAGCTTGGGTTTCCAAGAGACCCAGTACTTC.

This clone was found a few times. V usage is TRBV2 and J usage is TRBJ1-5; D is ambiguous. Trimming removed 2 bases at V and 3 bases at J, with 8 bases between. CDR3 length: 14 amino acids. The germline gives CDR1 SNHLY, CDR2 FYNNEI. In DNA, the CDR3 is TGTGCCAGCAGTGAAAACGGCATCAATCAGCCCCAGCATTTT. Encoded protein: CASSENGINQPQHF.

The chain joins TRBV19 to TRBJ1-6; 8 positions match TRBD1. The CDR3 loop spans 15 amino acids. Germline CDR1 reads LNHDA; CDR2 reads SQIVND (reference sequence). The ends lost 7 bases at V and 9 bases at J; junction bases unmatched: 11. The CDR3 region is CASTLGTGLSSPLHF. Written as DNA, the CDR3 is TGTGCCAGTACCCTGGGGACAGGATTATCTTCACCCCTCCACTTT.

The chain links TRBV4-1 to TRBJ1-2; D call uncertain. The CDR3 totals 13 residues. V lost 4 bases, J lost 4 bases, and 10 bases lay in between. Germline V lookup: CDR1 MGHRA, CDR2 YSYEKL. CDR3 residues: CASSLVASYGYTF. The CDR3 coding sequence is TGCGCCAGCAGCCTGGTCGCCAGCTATGGCTACACCTTC.

As for this clone: The identical CDR3 is also encoded by other nucleotide sequences in the sample. The chain employs TRBV5-1 and TRBJ1-3, with D unclear. CDR1 and CDR2 (germline): SGHRS, YFSETQ. This CDR3 comprises 14 residues. The ends were cut back, 2 bases at V and 0 bases at J, with 6 bases in the middle. CDR3 in amino acids: CASSLGLSGNTIYF. CDR3 sequence (DNA): TGCGCCAGCAGCTTAGGCCTCTCTGGAAACACCATATATTTT.

The rearrangement joins TRBV6-5 to TRBJ2-3; TRBD2 matches at 9 bases. The CDR3 is made up of 14 amino acids. Germline-derived CDR1 and CDR2 are MNHEY and SVGAGI. V dropped 7 bases and J dropped 3; count of bases not matched to a gene: 5. This CDR3 is CASTLAGKTDTQYF. The CDR3 DNA is TGTGCCAGCACCCTAGCGGGAAAGACAGATACGCAGTATTTT.

The gene calls are TRBV28 and TRBJ1-5, with D perhaps TRBD1 (5 bases). V was trimmed by 4 bases and J by 0 bases, leaving 22 bases between them. The CDR3 spans 19 residues. In germline, CDR1 is MDHEN, CDR2 SYDVKM. The CDR3 is CASSSQAPQGKYSNQPQHF. CDR3 in DNA: TGTGCCAGCAGTTCCCAGGCCCCCCAGGGAAAATATAGCAATCAGCCCCAGCATTTT.

This clone was seen a handful of times. This chain joins TRBV28 and TRBJ1-6; D is possibly TRBD1 (6 bases). The germline V and J ends were trimmed by 5 bases and 7 bases, with 15 bases remaining between them. CDR1 and CDR2 from the germline V gene are MDHEN and SYDVKM. The CDR3 loop spans 15 amino acids. The CDR3 DNA is TGTGCCAGCAGTCGCCTGGACAGTGGGAATTCACCCCTCCACTTT. Encoded protein: CASSRLDSGNSPLHF.

The CDR3 is CASSPYPSYEQYF. The DNA of the CDR3 is TGTGCCAGCAGCCCCTACCCCTCCTACGAGCAGTACTTC. The chain has TRBV7-8 and TRBJ2-7; D is unresolved. V shed 5 bases and J shed 0 bases, with 8 bases lying between them. The CDR3 contains 13 residues. Germline V CDR1 and CDR2: SGHVS, FQNEAQ.

The chain recombines TRBV5-5 with TRBJ1-5; a weak D match, TRBD1 (5 bases). This CDR3 is 14 amino acids long. V was clipped by 2 bases and J by 2 bases, with 8 bases between them. CDR1 SGHKS and CDR2 YYEKEE come from the germline V gene (reference sequence). This CDR3 is CASSFRVGNQPQHF. The CDR3, as DNA: TGTGCCAGCAGCTTCAGGGTCGGCAATCAGCCCCAGCATTTT.

The chain carries TRBV5-1 and TRBJ2-4, with 10 bases matching TRBD2. V lost 3 bases and J lost 5; bases outside the gene matches: 5. Germline CDR1 is SGHRS and CDR2 is YFSETQ. This CDR3 contains 15 residues. CDR3 residues: CASSSSGRAENIQYF. Written as DNA, the CDR3 is TGCGCCAGCAGCTCAAGCGGGAGGGCGGAAAACATTCAGTACTTC. The variable domain in full, completed from reference TRBV5-1 and TRBJ2-4, reads KAGVTQTPRYLIKTRGQQVTLSCSPISGHRSVSWYQQTPGQGLQFLFEYFSETQRNKGNFPGRFSGRQFSNSRSEMNVSTLELGDSALYLCASSSSGRAENIQYFGAGTRLSVL.

In its sample, this clone was seen a few times. This sequence joins TRBV11-2 and TRBJ2-7; TRBD1 agrees at 7 bases. The length of the CDR3 is 15 residues. Germline values: CDR1 SGHAT, CDR2 FQNNGV. V trimming: 5 bases; J trimming: 0 bases; junction bases outside the gene matches: 7. The CDR3 coding sequence is TGTGCCAGCAGCCCCCCGGGACAGAGCTCCTACGAGCAGTACTTC. This translates into CASSPPGQSSYEQYF.

The chain combines TRBV7-9 with TRBJ2-7; maybe TRBD1 (6 bases). Trimming took off 3 bases at V and 9 bases at J, with 12 bases between the two ends. This CDR3 is built from 12 residues. Germline CDR1 SEHNR, CDR2 FQNEAQ (reference sequence). The CDR3 DNA follows: TGTGCCAGCAGCTTTCAGGGGATGTCGCAGTACTTC. This encodes CASSFQGMSQYF.

This rearrangement joins TRBV2 to TRBJ2-5; TRBD2 aligns across 9 bases. The J segment lost 7 bases and the V segment lost 7 bases, leaving 13 bases of the junction unmatched. The CDR3 is made up of 15 amino acids. CDR1 is SNHLY and CDR2 is FYNNEI in the germline V gene. CDR3 in amino acids: CASTVAGAPGGTQYF. For the CDR3, the DNA is TGTGCCAGCACCGTAGCGGGGGCACCGGGTGGGACCCAGTACTTC.

The chain has TRBV9 and TRBJ1-5; tentatively, D is TRBD1 (5 bases). Germline CDR1 SGDLS, CDR2 YYNGEE. Deletions cut 0 bases from V and 7 bases from J, with 14 bases between. The length of the CDR3 is 15 residues. The DNA for the CDR3 is TGTGCCAGCAGCGTAGGGGAGGGGCGCGGGCAGCCCCAGCATTTT. Protein product: CASSVGEGRGQPQHF.

This clone has a single count. The chain carries TRBV5-6 and TRBJ1-1, with TRBD1 as a possible D gene (5 bases). V lost 0 bases and J 2 bases, leaving 11 bases between the germline ends. This CDR3 region has 15 residues. The germline V gene encodes CDR1 SGHDT and CDR2 YYEEEE. CDR3 sequence: CASSLVGDTNTEAFF. In DNA, the CDR3 is TGTGCCAGCAGCTTGGTGGGGGATACTAACACTGAAGCTTTCTTT. The entire variable domain, with the rest obtained from reference TRBV5-6 and TRBJ1-1, is as follows: DAGVTQSPTHLIKTRGQQVTLRCSPKSGHDTVSWYQQALGQGPQFIFQYYEEEERQRGNFPDRFSGHQFPNYSSELNVNALLLGDSALYLCASSLVGDTNTEAFFGQGTRLTVV.

As to this clone: Other DNA sequences from this sample encode an identical CDR3 as well. This sequence joins TRBV6-5 and TRBJ1-2; 9 nucleotides match TRBD1. After removal of 2 bases from V and 4 bases from J, the junction contained 2 bases not matched to a gene. Germline CDR1 and CDR2: MNHEY and SVGAGI. CDR3 length equals 14 residues. CDR3 region: CASSYGQGSYGYTF. CDR3 bases: TGTGCCAGCAGTTACGGACAGGGGAGCTATGGCTACACCTTC.

The genes are TRBV30 and TRBJ1-6, with TRBD1 as a possible D gene (6 bases). The CDR3 consists of 16 residues. V lost 3 bases and J lost 5, with 17 bases in between. Per germline, CDR1 GTSNPN and CDR2 SVGIG (reference sequence). Here the CDR3 reads CAWSATGASHNSPLHF. CDR3 nucleotides: TGTGCCTGGAGCGCGACGGGGGCCTCTCATAATTCACCCCTCCACTTT.